The clone carrying this T cell receptor (beta chain) has just a few counts. This record comes from a study of blood T cell repertoires in COVID-19. Study details: Italy, Spain and the United States were the sources of the convalescent and acute COVID-19 samples.

Assay used: immunoSEQ multiplex PCR; TCRdb lists only in-frame clones, some missing. The table has 80,000 to 95,000 clones, more than 75% seen once; the top ten hold roughly 15%. V was trimmed by 7 bases and J by 2 bases, leaving 9 bases between them. Germline assignment: CDR1 MDHEN and CDR2 SYDVKM. The CDR3 is 13 residues long. The genes are TRBV28 and TRBJ1-5; no firm D call. Sequenced sample: peripheral blood. The TCR sequence derives from a woman in her seventies with acute or convalescent COVID-19. The DNA for the CDR3 is TGTGCCAGCAAGTTAGAGGGCAATCAGCCCCAGCATTTT. It codes for CASKLEGNQPQHF.